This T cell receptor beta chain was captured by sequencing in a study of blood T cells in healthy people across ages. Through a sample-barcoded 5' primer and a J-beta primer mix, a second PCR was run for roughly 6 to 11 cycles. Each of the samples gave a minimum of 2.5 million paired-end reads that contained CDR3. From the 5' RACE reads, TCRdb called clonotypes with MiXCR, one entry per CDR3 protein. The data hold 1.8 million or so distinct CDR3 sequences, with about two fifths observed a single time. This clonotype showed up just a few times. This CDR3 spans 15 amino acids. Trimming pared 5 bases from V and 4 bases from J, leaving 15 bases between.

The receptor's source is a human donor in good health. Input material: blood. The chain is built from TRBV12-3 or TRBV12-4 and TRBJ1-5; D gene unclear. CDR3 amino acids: CASSGSRQWNQPQHF. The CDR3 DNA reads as TGTGCCAGCAGTGGGAGTAGACAATGGAATCAGCCCCAGCATTTT.